The clone carrying this T cell receptor beta chain was counted many times. Its target is unknown. The data originate from a study of CD8 T cells in ankylosing spondylitis. As the method for making TCR beta libraries, quantitative 5'-RACE with molecular barcodes was used. TCRdb used MiXCR to reprocess the 5' RACE reads, holding one entry per CDR3 protein. The repertoire holds some 220,000 distinct CDR3 sequences, with more than 5.5% as singletons. The ends lost 1 base at V and 5 bases at J; junction bases unmatched: 4. Germline V gene lookup returns CDR1 DFQATT and CDR2 SNEGSKA (reference sequence). The CDR3 loop spans 14 amino acids. Whole-study findings and limits: Reactive arthritis synovial fluid and blood were previously reported to contain some motif variants. Roughly 8 highly homologous variants made up a TCR beta motif that seemed to typify ankylosing spondylitis blood. In peripheral blood, disease-linked CD8+ clones occurred at relatively low frequencies. Matched ankylosing spondylitis synovial fluid reportedly contained a significantly enriched population of disease-linked clones.

The V gene is TRBV20-1, the J gene TRBJ2-5, with 10 bases fitting TRBD1. The clonotype comes from a male donor with ankylosing spondylitis. Sample: blood, either unsorted or a sorted T cell fraction (not recorded which). The CDR3 sequence is CSARGQGAKETQYF. CDR3 DNA: TGCAGTGCTAGAGGACAGGGGGCGAAGGAGACCCAGTACTTC.